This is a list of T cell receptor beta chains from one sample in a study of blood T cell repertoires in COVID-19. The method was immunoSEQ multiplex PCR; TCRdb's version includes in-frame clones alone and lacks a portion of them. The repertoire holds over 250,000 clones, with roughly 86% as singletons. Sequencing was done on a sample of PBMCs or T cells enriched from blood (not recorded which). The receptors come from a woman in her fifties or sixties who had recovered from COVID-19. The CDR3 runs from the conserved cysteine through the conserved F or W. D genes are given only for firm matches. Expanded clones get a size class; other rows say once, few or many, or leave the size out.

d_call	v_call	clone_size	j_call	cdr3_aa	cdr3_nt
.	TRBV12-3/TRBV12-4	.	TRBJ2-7	CASSFGGYEQYF	TGTGCCAGCAGTTTCGGAGGCTACGAGCAGTACTTC
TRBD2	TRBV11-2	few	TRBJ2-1	CASRPSGRAGDEQFF	TGTGCCAGCAGGCCTAGCGGGAGGGCAGGGGATGAGCAGTTCTTC
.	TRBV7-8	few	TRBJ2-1	CASSLAPLASYNEQFF	TGTGCCAGCAGCTTAGCGCCTTTAGCCTCCTACAATGAGCAGTTCTTC
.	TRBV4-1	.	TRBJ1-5	CASSQGRTGNQPQHF	TGCGCCAGCAGCCAGGGACGGACAGGCAATCAGCCCCAGCATTTT
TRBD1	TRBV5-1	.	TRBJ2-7	CASRSPTGDLYEQYF	TGCGCCAGCAGATCCCCGACAGGGGACCTTTACGAGCAGTACTTC
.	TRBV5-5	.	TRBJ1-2	CASSLDLVTRGYTF	TGTGCCAGCAGCTTGGATTTGGTGACTCGTGGCTACACCTTC
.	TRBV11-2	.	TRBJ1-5	CASSPGLNQPQHF	TGTGCCAGCAGCCCAGGGCTCAATCAGCCCCAGCATTTT
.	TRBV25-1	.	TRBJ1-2	CASSEGQYYGYTF	TGTGCCAGCAGTGAAGGCCAGTACTATGGCTACACCTTC
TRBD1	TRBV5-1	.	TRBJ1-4	CASSLAGTGVYTEKLFF	TGCGCCAGCAGCTTGGCCGGGACAGGGGTTTATACTGAAAAACTGTTTTTT
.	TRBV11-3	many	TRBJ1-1	CASSSGVRTEAFF	TGTGCCAGCAGCTCCGGGGTGCGCACTGAAGCTTTCTTT
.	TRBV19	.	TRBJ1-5	CASSMAEQPQHF	TGTGCCAGTAGTATGGCGGAGCAGCCCCAGCATTTT
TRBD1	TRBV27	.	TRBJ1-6	CASSFGTGYSPLHF	TGTGCCAGCAGTTTCGGGACAGGGTATTCACCCCTCCACTTT
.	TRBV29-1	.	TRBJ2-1	CSVEWPGDNEQFF	TGCAGCGTCGAATGGCCCGGGGACAATGAGCAGTTCTTC
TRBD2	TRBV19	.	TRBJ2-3	CATRTSGIPGRQYF	TGTGCCACCCGGACTAGCGGGATCCCGGGCCGGCAGTATTTT
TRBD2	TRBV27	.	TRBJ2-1	CASSFRGGIQNEQFF	TGTGCCAGCAGTTTTCGGGGGGGGATTCAAAATGAGCAGTTCTTC
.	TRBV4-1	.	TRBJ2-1	CASSQGALLFF	TGCGCCAGCAGCCAAGGGGCCCTCCTCTTCTTC
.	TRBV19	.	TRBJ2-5	CASSLAVTQETQYF	TGTGCCAGTAGTTTGGCAGTCACCCAAGAGACCCAGTACTTC
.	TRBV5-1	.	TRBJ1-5	CASSTTGTGNQPQHF	TGCGCCAGCAGCACTACAGGCACGGGCAATCAGCCCCAGCATTTT
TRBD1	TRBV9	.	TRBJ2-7	CASSPHDREFYEQYF	TGTGCCAGCAGTCCCCACGACAGGGAGTTCTACGAGCAGTACTTC
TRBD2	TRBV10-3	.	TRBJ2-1	CAISALATSGRAHDNEQFF	TGTGCCATCAGTGCCCTCGCGACTAGCGGGAGGGCTCACGACAATGAGCAGTTCTTC
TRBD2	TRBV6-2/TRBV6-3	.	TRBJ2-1	CASSYARGLAGSYNEQFF	TGTGCCAGCAGTTACGCACGCGGACTAGCGGGTTCCTACAATGAGCAGTTCTTC
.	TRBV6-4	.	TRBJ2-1	CASSDSPDGDEQFF	TGTGCCAGCAGTGACTCACCTGACGGGGATGAGCAGTTCTTC
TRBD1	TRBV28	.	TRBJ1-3	CASSTGLGQGIGNTIYF	TGTGCCAGCAGTACCGGCCTGGGACAGGGGATAGGAAACACCATATATTTT
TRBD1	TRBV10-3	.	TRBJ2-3	CAISESTGGAGTDTQYF	TGTGCCATCAGTGAGTCGACAGGGGGCGCGGGCACAGATACGCAGTATTTT
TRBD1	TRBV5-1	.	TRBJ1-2	CASTEDRATGYTF	TGCGCCAGCACCGAGGACAGGGCAACTGGCTACACCTTC
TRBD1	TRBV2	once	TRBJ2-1	CASSLQGGGDEQFF	TGTGCCAGCAGCTTACAGGGGGGTGGGGATGAGCAGTTCTTC
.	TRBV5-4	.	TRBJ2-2	CASSPDTGELFF	TGTGCCAGCAGCCCGGACACCGGGGAGCTGTTTTTT
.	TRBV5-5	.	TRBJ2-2	CASSLAGPDTGELFF	TGTGCCAGCAGCTTGGCAGGGCCTGACACCGGGGAGCTGTTTTTT
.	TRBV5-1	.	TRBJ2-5	CASSLSFQETQYF	TGCGCCAGCAGCTTGAGCTTCCAAGAGACCCAGTACTTC
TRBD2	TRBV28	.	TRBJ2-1	CASSRSTSGRSNEQFF	TGTGCCAGCAGTAGAAGCACTAGCGGGAGGTCCAATGAGCAGTTCTTC
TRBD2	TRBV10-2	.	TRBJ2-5	CASRTSGVGETQYF	TGCGCCAGCAGAACTAGCGGGGTCGGTGAGACCCAGTACTTC
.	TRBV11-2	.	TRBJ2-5	CASSPEGETQYF	TGTGCCAGCAGCCCGGAGGGTGAGACCCAGTACTTC
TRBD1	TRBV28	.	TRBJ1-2	CASMVHLTGGKGYTF	TGTGCCAGCATGGTCCACCTGACAGGGGGGAAAGGCTACACCTTC
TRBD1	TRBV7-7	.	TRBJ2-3	CASRPLPGTGKDTQYF	TGTGCTAGCAGGCCTCTTCCTGGGACAGGGAAGGATACGCAGTATTTT
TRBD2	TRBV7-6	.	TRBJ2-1	CASSEGGLETPYNEQFF	TGTGCCAGCAGCGAAGGGGGACTAGAGACTCCCTACAATGAGCAGTTCTTC
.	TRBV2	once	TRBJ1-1	CASRQRSTEAFF	TGTGCCAGCCGACAGCGCTCTACTGAAGCTTTCTTT
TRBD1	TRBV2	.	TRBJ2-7	CASSVGTGDFYEQYF	TGTGCCAGCAGTGTTGGGACAGGGGATTTCTACGAGCAGTACTTC
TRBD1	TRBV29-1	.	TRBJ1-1	CSVERQGVTEAFF	TGCAGCGTTGAGAGACAGGGAGTTACTGAAGCTTTCTTT
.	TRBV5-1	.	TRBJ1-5	CASSPDISNQPQHF	TGCGCCAGCAGCCCGGACATTAGCAATCAGCCCCAGCATTTT
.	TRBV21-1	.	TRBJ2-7	CASSRGTDSYEQYF	TGTGCCAGCAGCAGGGGGACTGACTCCTACGAGCAGTACTTC
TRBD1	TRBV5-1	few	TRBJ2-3	CASSLVPGGKTDTQYF	TGCGCCAGCAGCTTGGTGCCAGGGGGCAAAACAGATACGCAGTATTTT
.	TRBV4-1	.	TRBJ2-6	CASSQDFTRGAGANVLTF	TGCGCCAGCAGCCAAGATTTTACCAGGGGAGCTGGGGCCAACGTCCTGACTTTC
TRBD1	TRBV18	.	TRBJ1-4	CASSPRDSEKLFF	TGTGCCAGCTCACCACGGGACAGTGAAAAACTGTTTTTT
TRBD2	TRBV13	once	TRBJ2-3	CASSLGLAGAASTQYF	TGTGCCAGCAGCTTAGGACTAGCGGGAGCCGCGTCTACGCAGTATTTT